This TCR beta chain was recovered during a study of lymphopenia after photon versus proton radiotherapy. Profiling relied on immunoSEQ multiplex PCR, and the TCRdb table lists in-frame clones only, not all of them. The sample has about 24,000 clones, around 85% seen once. The origin of this receptor is a man aged 60 to 69 with pancreatic cancer. The sample here was peripheral blood, taken from a patient treated with photon-based radiotherapy.

CDR3 sequence: CASSPAGGTSARGGETQYF. The CDR3 bases are TGTGCCAGCTCACCAGCCGGAGGGACTAGCGCCCGTGGTGGGGAGACCCAGTACTTC. The V call is TRBV18, the J call TRBJ2-5; 10 bases fit TRBD2. The CDR3 spans 19 residues. With V trimmed by 2 bases and J by 5 bases, 17 bases remained unmatched. The germline gives CDR1 KGHSH, CDR2 LQKENI.